What follows describes a single T cell receptor beta chain. Its target is not known. This CDR3 spans 14 amino acids. The germline gives CDR1 SGHDN, CDR2 FVKESK. Trimming cost V 0 bases and J 8 bases, with 13 bases left between them. This sample is part of a study of beta chain features in type 1 diabetes. Regarding the study as a whole: Patients with Type 1 diabetes showed moderately but significantly shorter TCRB CDR3s in all four CD4+ subsets.

All of the isolated RNA was reverse transcribed, so expressed TCRB transcripts were sequenced. Average reads for naive, central memory and regulatory T cell samples were several million. Sequencing used immunoSEQ multiplex PCR; TCRdb keeps in-frame clones, though not all of them. The table lists 28,000 or so clones, less than 65% of them singletons. The rearrangement links TRBV14 to TRBJ1-2; no reliable D call. This sequence was found in a woman in her 30s with type 1 diabetes. The source material was Tregs from blood. CDR3 in amino acids: CASSQDGRVGGYTF. For the CDR3, the DNA is TGTGCCAGCAGCCAAGATGGGAGGGTCGGGGGCTACACCTTC.